This T cell receptor (beta chain) was sequenced during a study of blood T cell repertoires in COVID-19. Study summary: PBMCs, B-cell-depleted T cells, or T cells were the source of the cDNA or gDNA that made up the material.

Original methodology: Reference gene primer amplification gave nucleated cell count estimates. This table comes from immunoSEQ multiplex PCR, and its TCRdb copy is limited to in-frame clones, with some not included. V, J and clone size derive from that table, while D and trimming were established from the DNA sequence. The sample comprises roughly 250,000 clones, roughly 87% of which are singletons, and just under 6.5% rests with the top ten. Cohort placement rested on clinical history that participants reported themselves. The CDR3 is 13 residues long. CDR1 and CDR2 (germline): MNHEY, SVGAGI. Source material: PBMCs or T cells enriched from blood (not recorded which). This chain connects TRBV6-5 to TRBJ2-7; 7 bases align to TRBD1. The sequence came from a woman in her 30s with acute COVID-19. As DNA, the CDR3 is TGTGCAATTAAGGCAGGGGGATATGACGAGCAGTACTTC. Amino acids: CAIKAGGYDEQYF.